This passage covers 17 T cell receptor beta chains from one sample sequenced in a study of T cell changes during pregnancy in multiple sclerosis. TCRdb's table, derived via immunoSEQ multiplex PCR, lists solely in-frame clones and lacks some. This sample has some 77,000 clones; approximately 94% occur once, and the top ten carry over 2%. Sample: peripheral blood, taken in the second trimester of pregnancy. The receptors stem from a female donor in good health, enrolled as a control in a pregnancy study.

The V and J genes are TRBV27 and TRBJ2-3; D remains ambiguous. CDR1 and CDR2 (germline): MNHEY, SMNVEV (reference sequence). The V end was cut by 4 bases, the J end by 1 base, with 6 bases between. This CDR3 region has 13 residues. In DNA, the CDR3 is TGTGCCAGCAGTTCCCTTGGCACAGATACGCAGTATTTT. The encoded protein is CASSSLGTDTQYF.

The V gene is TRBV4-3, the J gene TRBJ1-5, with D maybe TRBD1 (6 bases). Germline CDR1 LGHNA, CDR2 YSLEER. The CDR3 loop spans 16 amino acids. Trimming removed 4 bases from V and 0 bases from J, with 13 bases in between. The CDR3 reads CASSPAGALSNQPQHF. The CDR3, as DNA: TGCGCCAGCAGCCCCGCGGGGGCCCTTAGCAATCAGCCCCAGCATTTT.

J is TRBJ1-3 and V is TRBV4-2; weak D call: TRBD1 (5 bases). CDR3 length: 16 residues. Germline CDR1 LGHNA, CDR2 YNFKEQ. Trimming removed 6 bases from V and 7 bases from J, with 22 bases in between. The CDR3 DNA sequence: TGTGCCAGCAGGACATTACCTACCGGGGGTGAGAACACCATATATTTT. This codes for CASRTLPTGGENTIYF.

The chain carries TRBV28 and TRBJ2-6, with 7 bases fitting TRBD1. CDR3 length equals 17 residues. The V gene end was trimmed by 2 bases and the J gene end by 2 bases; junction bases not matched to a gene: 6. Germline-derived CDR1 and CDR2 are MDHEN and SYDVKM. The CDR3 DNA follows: TGTGCCAGCAGTTTAATGACAGGGATGGCTGGGGCCAACGTCCTGACTTTC. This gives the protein CASSLMTGMAGANVLTF. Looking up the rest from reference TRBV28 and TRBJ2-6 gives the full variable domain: DVKVTQSSRYLVKRTGEKVFLECVQDMDHENMFWYRQDPGLGLRLIYFSYDVKMKEKGDIPEGYSVSREKKERFSLILESASTNQTSMYLCASSLMTGMAGANVLTFGAGSRLTVL.

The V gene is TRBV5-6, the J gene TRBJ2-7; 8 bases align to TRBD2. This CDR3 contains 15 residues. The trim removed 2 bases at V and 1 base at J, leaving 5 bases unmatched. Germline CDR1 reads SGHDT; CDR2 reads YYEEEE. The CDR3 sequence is CASSLGTRGSYEQYF. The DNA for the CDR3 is TGTGCCAGCAGCTTAGGGACTAGAGGATCCTACGAGCAGTACTTC.

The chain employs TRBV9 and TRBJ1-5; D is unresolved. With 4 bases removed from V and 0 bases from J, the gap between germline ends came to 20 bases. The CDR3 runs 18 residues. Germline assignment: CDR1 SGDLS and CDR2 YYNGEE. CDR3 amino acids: CASSPRWAGTYSNQPQHF. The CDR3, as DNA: TGTGCCAGCAGCCCTCGTTGGGCCGGAACTTATAGCAATCAGCCCCAGCATTTT.

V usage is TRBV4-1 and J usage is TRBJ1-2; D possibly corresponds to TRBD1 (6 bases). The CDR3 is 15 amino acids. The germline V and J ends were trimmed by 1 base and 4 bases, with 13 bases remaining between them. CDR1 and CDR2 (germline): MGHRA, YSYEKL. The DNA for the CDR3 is TGCGCCAGCAGCCAAGTAGGGGGGGGTGGCTATGGCTACACCTTC. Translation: CASSQVGGGGYGYTF.

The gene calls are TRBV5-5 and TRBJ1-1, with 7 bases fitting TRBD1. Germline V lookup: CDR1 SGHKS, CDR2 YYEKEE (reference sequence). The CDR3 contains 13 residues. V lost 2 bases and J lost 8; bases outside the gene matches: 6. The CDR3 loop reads CASSFLRGNEAFF. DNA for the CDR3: TGTGCCAGCAGCTTTCTCAGGGGGAACGAAGCTTTCTTT.

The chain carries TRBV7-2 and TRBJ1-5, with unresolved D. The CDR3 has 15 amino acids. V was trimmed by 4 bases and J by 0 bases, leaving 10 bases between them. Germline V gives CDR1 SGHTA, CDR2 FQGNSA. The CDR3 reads CASSSGSYSNQPQHF. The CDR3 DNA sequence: TGTGCCAGCAGCTCCGGGTCTTATAGCAATCAGCCCCAGCATTTT.

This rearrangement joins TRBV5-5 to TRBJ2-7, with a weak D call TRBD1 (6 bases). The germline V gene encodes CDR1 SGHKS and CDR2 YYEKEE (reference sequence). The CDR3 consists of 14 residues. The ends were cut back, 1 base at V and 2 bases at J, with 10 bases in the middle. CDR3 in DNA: TGTGCCAGCAGCTTGTCACAGGGACCCTACGAGCAGTACTTC. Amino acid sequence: CASSLSQGPYEQYF. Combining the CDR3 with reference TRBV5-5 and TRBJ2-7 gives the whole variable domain DAGVTQSPTHLIKTRGQQVTLRCSPISGHKSVSWYQQVLGQGPQFIFQYYEKEERGRGNFPDRFSARQFPNYSSELNVNALLLGDSALYLCASSLSQGPYEQYFGPGTRLTVT.

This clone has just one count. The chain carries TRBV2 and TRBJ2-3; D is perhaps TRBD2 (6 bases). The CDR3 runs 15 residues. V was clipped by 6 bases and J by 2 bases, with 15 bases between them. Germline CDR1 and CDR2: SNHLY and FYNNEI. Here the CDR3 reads CASSAGTHNTDTQYF. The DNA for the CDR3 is TGTGCCAGCAGCGCCGGGACTCACAACACAGATACGCAGTATTTT. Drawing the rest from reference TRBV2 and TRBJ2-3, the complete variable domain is EPEVTQTPSHQVTQMGQEVILRCVPISNHLYFYWYRQILGQKVEFLVSFYNNEISEKSEIFDDQFSVERPDGSNFTLKIRSTKLEDSAMYFCASSAGTHNTDTQYFGPGTRLTVL.

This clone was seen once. Written as DNA, the CDR3 is TGCGCCAGCAGCTTGGGGACTAGCGGGGGGGCTGGCGAGCAGTACTTC. It yields the protein CASSLGTSGGAGEQYF. The chain joins TRBV5-1 to TRBJ2-7; TRBD2 aligns across 15 bases. The V gene end was trimmed by 0 bases and the J gene end by 6 bases; junction bases not matched to a gene: 4. In germline, CDR1 is SGHRS, CDR2 YFSETQ. The CDR3 runs 16 residues.

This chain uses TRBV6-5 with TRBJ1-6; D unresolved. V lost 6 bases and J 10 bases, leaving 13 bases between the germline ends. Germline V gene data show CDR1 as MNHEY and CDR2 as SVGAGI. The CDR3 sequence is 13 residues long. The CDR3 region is CASSLGEGSPLHF. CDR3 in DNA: TGTGCCAGCAGCCTCGGGGAGGGCTCACCCCTCCACTTT.

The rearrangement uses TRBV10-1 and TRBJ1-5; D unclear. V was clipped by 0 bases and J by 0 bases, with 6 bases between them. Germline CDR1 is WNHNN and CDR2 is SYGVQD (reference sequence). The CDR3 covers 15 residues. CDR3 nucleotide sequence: TGCGCCAGCAGTGAGTCGCCCAGTAGCAATCAGCCCCAGCATTTT. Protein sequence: CASSESPSSNQPQHF.

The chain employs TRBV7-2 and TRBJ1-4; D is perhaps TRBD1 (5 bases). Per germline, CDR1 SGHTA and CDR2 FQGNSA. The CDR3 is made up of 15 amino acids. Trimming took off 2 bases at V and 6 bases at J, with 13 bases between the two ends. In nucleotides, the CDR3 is TGTGCCAGCAGCTTATCGCAGGGAGGGCATGAAAAACTGTTTTTT. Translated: CASSLSQGGHEKLFF.

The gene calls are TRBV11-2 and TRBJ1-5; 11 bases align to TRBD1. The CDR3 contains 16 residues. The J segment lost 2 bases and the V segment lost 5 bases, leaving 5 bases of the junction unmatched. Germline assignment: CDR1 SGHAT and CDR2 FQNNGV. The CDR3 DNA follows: TGTGCCAGCAGCCCAGGGACAGGGGGGGGCAATCAGCCCCAGCATTTT. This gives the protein CASSPGTGGGNQPQHF.

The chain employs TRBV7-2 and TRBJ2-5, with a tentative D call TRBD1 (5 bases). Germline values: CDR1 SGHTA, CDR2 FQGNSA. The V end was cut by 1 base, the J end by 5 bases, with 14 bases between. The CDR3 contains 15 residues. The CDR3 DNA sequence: TGTGCCAGCAGCTTAGTTCAGGGCGGTGGGGAGACCCAGTACTTC. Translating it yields CASSLVQGGGETQYF.